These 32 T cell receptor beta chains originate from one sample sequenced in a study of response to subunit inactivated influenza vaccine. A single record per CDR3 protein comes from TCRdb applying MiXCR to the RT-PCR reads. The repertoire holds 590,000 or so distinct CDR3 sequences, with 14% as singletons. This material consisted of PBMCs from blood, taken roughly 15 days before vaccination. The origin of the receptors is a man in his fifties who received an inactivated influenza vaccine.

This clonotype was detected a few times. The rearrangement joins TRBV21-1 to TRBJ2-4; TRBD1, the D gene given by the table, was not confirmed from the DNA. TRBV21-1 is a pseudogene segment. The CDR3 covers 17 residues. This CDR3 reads CASSNGSGFRAKNIQYF. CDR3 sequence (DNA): TGTGCCAGCAGCAACGGCTCGGGATTTAGGGCCAAAAACATTCAGTACTTC.

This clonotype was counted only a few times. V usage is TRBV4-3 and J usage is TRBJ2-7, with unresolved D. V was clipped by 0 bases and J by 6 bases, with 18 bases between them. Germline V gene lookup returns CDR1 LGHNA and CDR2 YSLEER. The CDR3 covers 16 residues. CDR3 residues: CASSQDIQDQLREQYF. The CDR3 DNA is TGCGCCAGCAGCCAAGATATACAAGACCAATTACGCGAGCAGTACTTC.

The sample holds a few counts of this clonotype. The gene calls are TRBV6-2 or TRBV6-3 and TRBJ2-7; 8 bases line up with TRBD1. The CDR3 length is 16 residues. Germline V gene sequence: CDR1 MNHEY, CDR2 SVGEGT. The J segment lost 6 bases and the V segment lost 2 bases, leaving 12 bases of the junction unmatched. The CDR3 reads CASSYIPRGRNGEQYF. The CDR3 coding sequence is TGTGCCAGCAGTTACATCCCCAGGGGGCGCAACGGCGAGCAGTACTTC.

CDR3 in amino acids: CASSDRQGVRETQYF. Here the CDR3 DNA reads TGTGCCAGCAGCGATCGACAGGGGGTGCGAGAGACCCAGTACTTC. V usage is TRBV9 and J usage is TRBJ2-5, with 9 bases matching TRBD1. V lost 3 bases, J lost 4 bases, and 7 bases stayed unmatched. The V gene's germline CDR1 is SGDLS and CDR2 YYNGEE. The CDR3 spans 15 residues.

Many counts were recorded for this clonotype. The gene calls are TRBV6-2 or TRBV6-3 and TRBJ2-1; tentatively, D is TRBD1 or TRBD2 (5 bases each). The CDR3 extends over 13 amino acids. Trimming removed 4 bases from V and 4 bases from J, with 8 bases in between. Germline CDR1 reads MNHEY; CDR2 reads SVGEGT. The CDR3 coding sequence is TGTGCCAGCAGTTCCAGGGAGTACAATGAGCAGTTCTTC. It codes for CASSSREYNEQFF.

The CDR3 DNA sequence: TGCGCCAGCAATACTATGGGGGAAAGCTCCTACAATGAGCAGTTCTTC. This gives the protein CASNTMGESSYNEQFF. The genes are TRBV10-2 and TRBJ2-1; the D call may be TRBD1 or TRBD2 (5 bases each). V lost 7 bases to trimming and J lost 0 bases, with 16 bases between them. Germline lookup yields CDR1 WSHSY and CDR2 SAAADI. The CDR3 loop spans 16 amino acids.

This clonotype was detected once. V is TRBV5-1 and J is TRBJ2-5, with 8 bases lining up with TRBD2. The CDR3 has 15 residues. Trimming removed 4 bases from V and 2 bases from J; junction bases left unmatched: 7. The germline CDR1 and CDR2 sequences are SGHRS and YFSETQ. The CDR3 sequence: CASSGSGTSQETQYF. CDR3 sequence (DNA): TGCGCCAGCAGCGGAAGCGGGACTAGTCAAGAGACCCAGTACTTC. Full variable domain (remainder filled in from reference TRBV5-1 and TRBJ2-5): KAGVTQTPRYLIKTRGQQVTLSCSPISGHRSVSWYQQTPGQGLQFLFEYFSETQRNKGNFPGRFSGRQFSNSRSEMNVSTLELGDSALYLCASSGSGTSQETQYFGPGTRLLVL.

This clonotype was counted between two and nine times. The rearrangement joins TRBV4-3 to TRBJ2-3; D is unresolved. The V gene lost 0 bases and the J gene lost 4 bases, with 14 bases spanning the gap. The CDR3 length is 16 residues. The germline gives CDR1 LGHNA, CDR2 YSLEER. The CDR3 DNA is TGCGCCAGCAGCCAAGATGCACACGTTGGCCCAGATACGCAGTATTTT. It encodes CASSQDAHVGPDTQYF.

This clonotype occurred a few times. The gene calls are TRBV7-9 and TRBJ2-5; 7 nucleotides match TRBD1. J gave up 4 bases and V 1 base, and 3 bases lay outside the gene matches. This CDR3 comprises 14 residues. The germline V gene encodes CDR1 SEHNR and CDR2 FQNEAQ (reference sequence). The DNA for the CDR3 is TGTGCCAGCAGCTTAGAGGGGACAGCAGAGACCCAGTACTTC. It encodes CASSLEGTAETQYF.

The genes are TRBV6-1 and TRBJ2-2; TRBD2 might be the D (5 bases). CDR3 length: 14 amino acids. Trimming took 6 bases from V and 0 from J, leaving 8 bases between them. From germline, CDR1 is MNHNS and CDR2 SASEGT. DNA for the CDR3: TGTGCCAGCAGCGGACTGGCGAACACCGGGGAGCTGTTTTTT. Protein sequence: CASSGLANTGELFF.

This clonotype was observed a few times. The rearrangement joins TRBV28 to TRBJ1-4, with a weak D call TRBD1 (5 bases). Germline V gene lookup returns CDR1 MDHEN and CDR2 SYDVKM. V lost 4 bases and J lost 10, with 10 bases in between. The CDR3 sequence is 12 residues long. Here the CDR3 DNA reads TGTGCCAGCAGTTGGGGGACGCGAAAACTGTTTTTT. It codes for CASSWGTRKLFF.

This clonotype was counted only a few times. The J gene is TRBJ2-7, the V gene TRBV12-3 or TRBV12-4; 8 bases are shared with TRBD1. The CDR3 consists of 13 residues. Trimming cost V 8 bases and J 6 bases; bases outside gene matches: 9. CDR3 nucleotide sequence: TGTGCCAGCGGCCCCGGACAGGGATCCGAGCAGTACTTC. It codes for CASGPGQGSEQYF.

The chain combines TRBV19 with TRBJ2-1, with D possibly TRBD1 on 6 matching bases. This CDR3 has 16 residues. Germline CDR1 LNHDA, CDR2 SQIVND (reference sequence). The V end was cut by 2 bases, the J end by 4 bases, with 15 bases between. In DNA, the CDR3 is TGTGCCAGTAGTATACCGGGACAAGGCGATTACAATGAGCAGTTCTTC. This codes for CASSIPGQGDYNEQFF.

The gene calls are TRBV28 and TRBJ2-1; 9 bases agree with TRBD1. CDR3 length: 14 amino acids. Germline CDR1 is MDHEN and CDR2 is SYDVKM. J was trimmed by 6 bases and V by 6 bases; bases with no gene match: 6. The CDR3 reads CASSRDRVGNEQFF. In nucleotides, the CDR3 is TGTGCCAGCAGCCGGGACAGGGTTGGCAATGAGCAGTTCTTC.

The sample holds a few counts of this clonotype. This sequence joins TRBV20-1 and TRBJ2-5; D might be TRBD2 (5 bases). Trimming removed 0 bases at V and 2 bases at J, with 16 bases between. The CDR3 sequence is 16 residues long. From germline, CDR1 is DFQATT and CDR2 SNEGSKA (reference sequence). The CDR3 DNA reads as TGCAGTGCTAGAGATGGATCCGGGGTCAGGCAAGAGACCCAGTACTTC. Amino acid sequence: CSARDGSGVRQETQYF.

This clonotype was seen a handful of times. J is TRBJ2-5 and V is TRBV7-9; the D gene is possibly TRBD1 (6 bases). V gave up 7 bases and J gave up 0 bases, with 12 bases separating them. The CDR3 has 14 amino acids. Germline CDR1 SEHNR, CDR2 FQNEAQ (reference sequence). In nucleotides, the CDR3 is TGTGCCAGCATCCGGGGACATAACCAAGAGACCCAGTACTTC. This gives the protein CASIRGHNQETQYF.

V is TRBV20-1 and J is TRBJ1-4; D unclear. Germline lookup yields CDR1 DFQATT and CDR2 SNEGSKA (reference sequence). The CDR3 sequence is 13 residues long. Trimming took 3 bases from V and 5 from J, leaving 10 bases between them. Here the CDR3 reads CSASASANEKLFF. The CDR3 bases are TGCAGTGCTAGTGCTAGCGCAAATGAAAAACTGTTTTTT.

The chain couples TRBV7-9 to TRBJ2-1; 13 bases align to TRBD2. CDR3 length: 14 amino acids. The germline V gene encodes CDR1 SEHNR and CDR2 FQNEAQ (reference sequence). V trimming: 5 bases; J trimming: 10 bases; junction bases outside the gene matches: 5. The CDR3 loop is CASSKGLAGNEQFF. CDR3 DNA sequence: TGTGCCAGCAGCAAGGGACTAGCGGGGAACGAGCAGTTCTTC.

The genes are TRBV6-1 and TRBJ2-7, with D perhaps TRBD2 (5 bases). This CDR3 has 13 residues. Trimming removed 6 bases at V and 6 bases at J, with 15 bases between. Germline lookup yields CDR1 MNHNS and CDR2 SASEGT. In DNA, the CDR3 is TGTGCCAGCAGCGGGGTAACCACCTCCGAGCAGTACTTC. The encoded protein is CASSGVTTSEQYF.

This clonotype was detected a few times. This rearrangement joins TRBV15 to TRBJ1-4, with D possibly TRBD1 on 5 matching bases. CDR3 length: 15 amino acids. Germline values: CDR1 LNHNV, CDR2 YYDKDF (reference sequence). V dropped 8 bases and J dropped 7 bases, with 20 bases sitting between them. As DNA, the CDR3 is TGTGCCACCCGGCTTGCGACTGGGGGTGGTGAAAAACTGTTTTTT. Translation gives CATRLATGGGEKLFF.

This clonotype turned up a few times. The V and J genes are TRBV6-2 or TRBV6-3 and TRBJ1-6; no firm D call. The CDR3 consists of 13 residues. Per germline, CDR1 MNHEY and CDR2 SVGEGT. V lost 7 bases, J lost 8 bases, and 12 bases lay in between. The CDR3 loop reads CASTKGEHSPLHF. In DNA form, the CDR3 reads TGTGCCAGCACCAAGGGTGAGCATTCACCCCTCCACTTT.

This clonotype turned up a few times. CDR3 in DNA: TGTGCCAGCAGCTTAAGACACGCAGCTGGAAACACCATATATTTT. Its translation is CASSLRHAAGNTIYF. The chain joins TRBV7-2 to TRBJ1-3, with D hard to call. Trimming pared 2 bases from V and 2 bases from J, leaving 10 bases between. Germline V lookup: CDR1 SGHTA, CDR2 FQGNSA. This CDR3 spans 15 amino acids.

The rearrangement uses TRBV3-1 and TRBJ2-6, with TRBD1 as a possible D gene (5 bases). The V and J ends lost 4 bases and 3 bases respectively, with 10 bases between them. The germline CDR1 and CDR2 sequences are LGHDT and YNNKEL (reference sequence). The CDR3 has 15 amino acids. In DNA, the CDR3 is TGTGCCAGCAGCCGGCAGGGTATTGGGGCCAACGTCCTGACTTTC. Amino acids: CASSRQGIGANVLTF.

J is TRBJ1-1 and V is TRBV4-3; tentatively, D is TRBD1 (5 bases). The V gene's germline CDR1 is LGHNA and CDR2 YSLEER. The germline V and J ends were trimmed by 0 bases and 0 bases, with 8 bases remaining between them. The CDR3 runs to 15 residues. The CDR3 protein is CASSQDEGLNTEAFF. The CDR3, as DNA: TGCGCCAGCAGCCAAGATGAGGGACTGAACACTGAAGCTTTCTTT.

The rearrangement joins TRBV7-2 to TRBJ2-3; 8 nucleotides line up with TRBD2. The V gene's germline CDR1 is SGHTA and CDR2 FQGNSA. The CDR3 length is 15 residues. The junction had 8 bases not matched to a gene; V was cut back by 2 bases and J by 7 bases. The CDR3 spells CASSLSGGPANTQYF. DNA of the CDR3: TGTGCCAGCAGCTTATCGGGGGGGCCCGCAAATACGCAGTATTTT.

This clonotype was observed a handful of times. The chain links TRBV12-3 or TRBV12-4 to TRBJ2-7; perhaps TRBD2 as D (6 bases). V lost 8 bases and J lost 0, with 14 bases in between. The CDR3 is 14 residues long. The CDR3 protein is CASSGRGVSYEQYF. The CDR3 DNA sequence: TGTGCCAGCTCTGGGCGGGGTGTCTCCTACGAGCAGTACTTC.

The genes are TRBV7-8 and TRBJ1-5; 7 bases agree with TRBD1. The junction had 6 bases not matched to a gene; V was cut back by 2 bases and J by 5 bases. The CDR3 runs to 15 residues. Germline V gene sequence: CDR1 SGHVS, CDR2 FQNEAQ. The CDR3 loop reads CASSLSRTGYQPQHF. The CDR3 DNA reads TGTGCCAGCAGCTTATCGCGGACAGGTTATCAGCCCCAGCATTTT.

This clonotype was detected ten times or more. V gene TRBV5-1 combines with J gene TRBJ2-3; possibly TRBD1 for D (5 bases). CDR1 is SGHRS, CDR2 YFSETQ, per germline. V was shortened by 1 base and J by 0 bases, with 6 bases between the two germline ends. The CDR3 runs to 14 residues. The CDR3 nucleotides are TGCGCCAGCAGCTTGCAGGGAAGCACAGATACGCAGTATTTT. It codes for CASSLQGSTDTQYF.

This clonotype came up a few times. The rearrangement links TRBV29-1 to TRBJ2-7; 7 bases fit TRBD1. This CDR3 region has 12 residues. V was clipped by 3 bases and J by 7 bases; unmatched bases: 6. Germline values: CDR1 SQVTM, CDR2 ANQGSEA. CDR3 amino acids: CSVDPQGSEQYF. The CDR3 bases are TGCAGCGTTGATCCACAGGGGAGTGAGCAGTACTTC.

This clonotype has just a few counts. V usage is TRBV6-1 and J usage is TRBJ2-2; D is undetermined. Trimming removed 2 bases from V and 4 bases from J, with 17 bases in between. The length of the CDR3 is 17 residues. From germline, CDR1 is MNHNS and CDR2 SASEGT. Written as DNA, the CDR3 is TGTGCCAGCAGTGAATGGCGGCGGTGGGGTGGCACCGGGGAGCTGTTTTTT. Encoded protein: CASSEWRRWGGTGELFF.

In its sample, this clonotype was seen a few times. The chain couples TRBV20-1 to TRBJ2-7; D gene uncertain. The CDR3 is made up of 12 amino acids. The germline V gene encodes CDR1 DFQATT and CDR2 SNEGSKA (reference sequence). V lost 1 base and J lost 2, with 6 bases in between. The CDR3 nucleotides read TGCAGTGCTAGAGTTTGGCCCTACGAGCAGTACTTC. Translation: CSARVWPYEQYF.

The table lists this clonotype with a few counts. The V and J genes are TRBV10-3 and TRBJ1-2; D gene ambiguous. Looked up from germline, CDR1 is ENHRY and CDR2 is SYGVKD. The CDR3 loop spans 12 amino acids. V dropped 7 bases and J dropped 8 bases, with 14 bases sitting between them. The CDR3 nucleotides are TGTGCCATCATGTCGGACGTCGGGGGCTACACCTTC. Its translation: CAIMSDVGGYTF.